A single sample gave rise to the 21 T cell receptor beta chains below, sequenced in a study of CD8+ T cells in alopecia areata. In each case, RNA was isolated and then reverse transcribed into cDNA as the sequencing template. TCRdb keeps only in-frame clones here, not all; method: immunoSEQ multiplex PCR. The data contain approximately 300,000 clones, roughly 60% of them singletons. Treatment meaning: oral pan-JAK inhibitor, 5-10 mg twice daily. The sequencing here drew on CD4+ T cells sorted from blood, taken at week 24, from a patient treated with tofacitinib. The receptors derive from a human donor with alopecia areata.

The chain uses TRBV29-1 and TRBJ1-2; the D is unclear. CDR1 is SQVTM and CDR2 is ANQGSEA in the germline V gene. This CDR3 comprises 12 residues. Trimming took 7 bases from V and 2 from J, leaving 11 bases between them. The CDR3 loop reads CSAAERNYGYTF. The CDR3 nucleotides are TGCAGCGCCGCAGAGAGAAACTATGGCTACACCTTC.

The rearrangement links TRBV6-5 to TRBJ1-1; TRBD1 is a possible D gene (5 bases). Per the germline V gene, CDR1 is MNHEY and CDR2 is SVGAGI. CDR3 length equals 12 residues. The V end was cut by 5 bases, the J end by 5 bases, with 9 bases between. The CDR3 region is CASSVRGTEAFF. The DNA of the CDR3 is TGTGCCAGCAGTGTGAGGGGAACTGAAGCTTTCTTT.

V usage is TRBV30 and J usage is TRBJ1-1; 8 positions match TRBD1. With V trimmed by 0 bases and J by 5 bases, 5 bases remained unmatched. Germline CDR1 GTSNPN, CDR2 SVGIG (reference sequence). This CDR3 spans 14 amino acids. CDR3 region: CAWSVRTGRTEAFF. The DNA of the CDR3 is TGTGCCTGGAGTGTCCGGACAGGGAGGACTGAAGCTTTCTTT.

The CDR3 region has the DNA TGTGCCAGCAGCTCCCGACTAGCGGGGGGGCTGGAGACCCAGTACTTC. Translation gives CASSSRLAGGLETQYF. The V call is TRBV11-3, the J call TRBJ2-5; TRBD2 matches at 14 bases. Trimming took 4 bases from V and 5 from J; bases not matched to a gene: 6. Germline lookup yields CDR1 SGHNT and CDR2 YENEEA. CDR3 length: 16 residues.

The rearrangement joins TRBV7-9 to TRBJ1-6; tentatively, D is TRBD1 (6 bases). Germline CDR1 is SEHNR and CDR2 is FQNEAQ (reference sequence). V lost 5 bases and J 9 bases, leaving 14 bases between the germline ends. The CDR3 is 14 residues long. For the CDR3, the DNA is TGTGCCAGCAGCCGCGACGCCAGGGGTTCACCCCTCCACTTT. Its protein is CASSRDARGSPLHF. The variable domain in full, with the rest retrieved from reference TRBV7-9 and TRBJ1-6, is DTGVSQNPRHKITKRGQNVTFRCDPISEHNRLYWYRQTLGQGPEFLTYFQNEAQLEKSRLLSDRFSAERPKGSFSTLEIQRTEQGDSAMYLCASSRDARGSPLHFGNGTRLTVT.

The chain has TRBV9 and TRBJ1-2; D is undetermined. The CDR3 has 14 residues. Trimming left V 0 bases short and J 8 bases short, with 14 bases between. Germline CDR1 reads SGDLS; CDR2 reads YYNGEE. The CDR3 nucleotides are TGTGCCAGCAGCGTAGCTTCGCGTGTAGGGGGCTACACCTTC. This translates into CASSVASRVGGYTF.

This rearrangement joins TRBV29-1 to TRBJ2-7; no clear D gene. V shed 4 bases and J shed 1 base, with 14 bases lying between them. Germline V lookup: CDR1 SQVTM, CDR2 ANQGSEA. The CDR3 runs 14 residues. DNA of the CDR3: TGCAGCGTTGGCGGCCCCCGGAAATCCTACGAGCAGTACTTC. As protein: CSVGGPRKSYEQYF.

This clone has more than one count but fewer than ten. This rearrangement joins TRBV5-6 to TRBJ2-5; D call uncertain. The ends were cut back, 4 bases at V and 0 bases at J, with 13 bases in the middle. The CDR3 runs 15 residues. CDR1 is SGHDT and CDR2 is YYEEEE in the germline V gene. The DNA of the CDR3 is TGTGCCAGCAGCACGAAAACCTGGTACCAAGAGACCCAGTACTTC. Amino acids: CASSTKTWYQETQYF.

V gene TRBV10-3 combines with J gene TRBJ1-5, with D possibly matching TRBD1 (5 bases). Trimming took 1 base from V and 4 from J, leaving 11 bases between them. Germline CDR1 reads ENHRY; CDR2 reads SYGVKD. This CDR3 is built from 15 residues. The CDR3 DNA sequence: TGTGCCATCAGTGAGTTCGTGGGGCCAAATCAGCCCCAGCATTTT. Translation: CAISEFVGPNQPQHF.

This chain links TRBV6-1 with TRBJ2-3; D not resolved. Per germline, CDR1 MNHNS and CDR2 SASEGT. Trimming took 7 bases from V and 0 from J, leaving 11 bases between them. The length of the CDR3 is 14 residues. The CDR3 protein is CASTRKGSTDTQYF. CDR3 DNA sequence: TGTGCCAGCACCCGAAAGGGCAGCACAGATACGCAGTATTTT.

The chain combines TRBV2 with TRBJ1-5; D is unclear. V was trimmed by 7 bases and J by 2 bases, leaving 9 bases between them. This CDR3 is built from 13 residues. Per germline, CDR1 SNHLY and CDR2 FYNNEI. This CDR3 is CASTPPGNQPQHF. For the CDR3, the DNA is TGTGCCAGCACCCCTCCCGGCAATCAGCCCCAGCATTTT. Full variable domain (missing parts from reference TRBV2 and TRBJ1-5): EPEVTQTPSHQVTQMGQEVILRCVPISNHLYFYWYRQILGQKVEFLVSFYNNEISEKSEIFDDQFSVERPDGSNFTLKIRSTKLEDSAMYFCASTPPGNQPQHFGDGTRLSIL.

CDR3 in DNA: TGTGCCTGGAGTACGGAAAAGTACACTGAAGCTTTCTTT. Translation: CAWSTEKYTEAFF. The J gene is TRBJ1-1, the V gene TRBV30; D ambiguous. Trimming left V 2 bases short and J 3 bases short, with 10 bases between. CDR1 is GTSNPN, CDR2 SVGIG, per germline (reference sequence). CDR3 length: 13 amino acids.

The V gene is TRBV29-1, the J gene TRBJ2-7; D is possibly TRBD1 (6 bases). V lost 4 bases, J lost 1 base, and 17 bases lay in between. This CDR3 is 15 amino acids long. Germline CDR1 and CDR2: SQVTM and ANQGSEA. In DNA form, the CDR3 reads TGCAGCGTTGTGGGGGCCCGAGGCAGGTCCTACGAGCAGTACTTC. It yields the protein CSVVGARGRSYEQYF.

This clone was counted at least ten times. V is TRBV7-6 and J is TRBJ2-3; D gene unclear. Trimming removed 2 bases from V and 2 bases from J, with 11 bases in between. The CDR3 runs to 15 residues. In germline, CDR1 is SGHVS, CDR2 FNYEAQ. The DNA for the CDR3 is TGTGCCAGCAGCTTACTCGGGCTTCCCACAGATACGCAGTATTTT. This sequence encodes CASSLLGLPTDTQYF.

This clone was found a few times. The V and J genes are TRBV5-6 and TRBJ2-4; D gene uncertain. This CDR3 spans 15 amino acids. Germline V gives CDR1 SGHDT, CDR2 YYEEEE. V lost 0 bases to trimming and J lost 1 base, with 8 bases between them. CDR3: CASSLVGMAKNIQYF. CDR3 nucleotides: TGTGCCAGCAGCTTGGTGGGGATGGCCAAAAACATTCAGTACTTC.

This chain connects TRBV23-1 to TRBJ2-4, with TRBD2 identical over 7 bases. TRBV23-1 belongs to the ORF category, with a function that is uncertain. The CDR3 spans 20 residues. After removal of 3 bases from V and 2 bases from J, the junction contained 19 bases not matched to a gene. As DNA, the CDR3 is TGCGCCAGCAGTCACCCGCCTATCAGACTAGCCCTAAATTCCAAAAACATTCAGTACTTC. Translation: CASSHPPIRLALNSKNIQYF.

This chain links TRBV29-1 with TRBJ2-3; 9 nucleotides agree with TRBD2. V lost 7 bases, J lost 3 bases, and 14 bases stayed unmatched. Germline CDR1 SQVTM, CDR2 ANQGSEA. This CDR3 comprises 16 residues. CDR3 nucleotide sequence: TGCAGCGCCCCCCGGTGGAGCGGGGGGACGACAGATACGCAGTATTTT. This gives the protein CSAPRWSGGTTDTQYF.

The chain is built from TRBV25-1 and TRBJ2-7; D tentatively reads TRBD1 or TRBD2 (5 bases each). CDR3 length: 14 residues. The V end was cut by 0 bases, the J end by 2 bases, with 8 bases between. In germline, CDR1 is MGHDK, CDR2 SYGVNS. CDR3 sequence reads: CASSEYGGPYEQYF. The CDR3 bases are TGTGCCAGCAGTGAATATGGGGGACCCTACGAGCAGTACTTC.

The chain joins TRBV5-1 to TRBJ2-7; tentatively, D is TRBD1 or TRBD2 (6 bases each). The germline V gene encodes CDR1 SGHRS and CDR2 YFSETQ. This CDR3 contains 15 residues. With 4 bases removed from V and 0 bases from J, the gap between germline ends came to 14 bases. The CDR3 nucleotides are TGCGCCAGCAGCCTACAGGGAGGAGACTCCTACGAGCAGTACTTC. Residues: CASSLQGGDSYEQYF.

The chain has TRBV5-6 and TRBJ2-1, with TRBD1 matching over 7 bases. The CDR3 contains 15 residues. From germline, CDR1 is SGHDT and CDR2 YYEEEE. V lost 2 bases and J lost 4; bases outside the gene matches: 6. CDR3 protein: CASSLLTGRYNEQFF. The DNA for the CDR3 is TGTGCCAGCAGCTTACTGACAGGGCGTTACAATGAGCAGTTCTTC.

The V gene is TRBV6-5, the J gene TRBJ2-5, with D perhaps matching TRBD1 (5 bases). Between the trimmed V and J ends, which lost 7 bases and 5 bases, there was a span of 20 bases. Germline assignment: CDR1 MNHEY and CDR2 SVGAGI. The CDR3 sequence is 15 residues long. In DNA form, the CDR3 reads TGTGCCAGCACCGCCCCAGGGATTTCTGGTGAGACCCAGTACTTC. Its protein is CASTAPGISGETQYF.